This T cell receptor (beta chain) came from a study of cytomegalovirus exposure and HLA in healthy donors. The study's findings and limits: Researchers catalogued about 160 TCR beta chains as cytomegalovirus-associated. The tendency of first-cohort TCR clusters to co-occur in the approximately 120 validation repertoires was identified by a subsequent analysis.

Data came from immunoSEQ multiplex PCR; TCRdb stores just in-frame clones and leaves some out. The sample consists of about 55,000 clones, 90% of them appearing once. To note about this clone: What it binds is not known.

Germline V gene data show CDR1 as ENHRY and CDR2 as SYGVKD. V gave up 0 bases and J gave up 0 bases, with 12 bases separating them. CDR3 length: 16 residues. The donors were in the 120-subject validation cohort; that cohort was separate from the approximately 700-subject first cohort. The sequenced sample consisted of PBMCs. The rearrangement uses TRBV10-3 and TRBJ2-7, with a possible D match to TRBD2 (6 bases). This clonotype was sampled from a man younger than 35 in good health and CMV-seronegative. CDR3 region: CAISESSSGSSYEQYF. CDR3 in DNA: TGTGCCATCAGTGAGTCTAGTAGCGGTAGCTCCTACGAGCAGTACTTC.